The rows below give T cell receptor beta chains drawn from one sample of a study of molecular identifiers for immune sequencing clone quantification. A single record per CDR3 protein comes from TCRdb applying MiXCR to the PCR reads. The sample contains nearly 55,000 distinct CDR3 sequences, about a third of which appear only once. Sequenced input: naive CD8+ T cells from blood, with Jurkat cell RNA spiked in. Receptors originate from a human donor in good health. Some libraries in this study had Jurkat cell RNA spiked in. Both conserved end residues are part of each CDR3. The D gene is left open where the match is weak. Clone size appears in some rows only: once, few, many, or a class for an expanded clone.

D gene: NA
clone size: NA
J gene: TRBJ2-7
V gene: TRBV5-4
CDR3 protein: CASSFPEGSGEQYF
CDR3 DNA: TGTGCCAGCAGCTTCCCCGAGGGGTCGGGCGAGCAGTACTTC

D gene: NA
clone size: NA
J gene: TRBJ2-5
V gene: TRBV5-1
CDR3 protein: CASSLESGGSAETQYF
CDR3 DNA: TGCGCCAGCAGCTTGGAGTCAGGGGGGTCGGCAGAGACCCAGTACTTC

D gene: NA
clone size: NA
J gene: TRBJ2-2
V gene: TRBV11-2
CDR3 protein: CASCLVFGSTGELFF
CDR3 DNA: TGTGCCAGCTGCTTAGTGTTCGGGAGCACCGGGGAGCTGTTTTTT

D gene: TRBD1
clone size: NA
J gene: TRBJ1-4
V gene: TRBV2
CDR3 protein: CASSERDRVLGKLFF
CDR3 DNA: TGTGCCAGCAGTGAACGGGACAGGGTTCTTGGAAAACTGTTTTTT

D gene: NA
clone size: NA
J gene: TRBJ2-4
V gene: TRBV27
CDR3 protein: CACRLSPTSRGRDF
CDR3 DNA: TGTGCCTGCAGGTTATCCCCCACTTCTAGGGGCCGGGACTTC

D gene: NA
clone size: few
J gene: TRBJ2-7
V gene: TRBV29-1
CDR3 protein: CSVGDPSYEQYF
CDR3 DNA: TGCAGCGTTGGCGACCCCTCCTACGAGCAGTACTTC

D gene: NA
clone size: NA
J gene: TRBJ1-3
V gene: TRBV28
CDR3 protein: CASSLWGGGDGNTIYF
CDR3 DNA: TGTGCAAGCAGTTTATGGGGAGGAGGGGACGGAAACACCATATATTTT

D gene: NA
clone size: NA
J gene: TRBJ2-4
V gene: TRBV28
CDR3 protein: CASRFGGQQKNIQYF
CDR3 DNA: TGTGCCAGCAGGTTTGGGGGGCAGCAAAAAAACATTCAGTACTTC

D gene: NA
clone size: NA
J gene: TRBJ2-4
V gene: TRBV6-5
CDR3 protein: CGSSPNQGFRGTKIIQHF
CDR3 DNA: TGTGGCAGCAGTCCCAATCAAGGATTTCGGGGAACCAAAATCATTCAGCACTTC

D gene: TRBD2
clone size: NA
J gene: TRBJ2-3
V gene: TRBV29-1
CDR3 protein: CSVRASGRAGTDTQYF
CDR3 DNA: TGCAGCGTGAGGGCTAGCGGGAGGGCGGGCACAGATACGCAGTATTTT

D gene: NA
clone size: few
J gene: TRBJ2-5
V gene: TRBV12-3/TRBV12-4
CDR3 protein: CASSLLRGRRETQYF
CDR3 DNA: TGTGCCAGCAGTTTATTGCGGGGTAGGAGGGAGACCCAGTACTTC

D gene: TRBD1
clone size: many
J gene: TRBJ1-1
V gene: TRBV6-6
CDR3 protein: CASTQAPGQGWIEAFF
CDR3 DNA: TGTGCCAGCACCCAAGCCCCGGGACAGGGCTGGATAGAAGCTTTCTTT

D gene: NA
clone size: NA
J gene: TRBJ2-4
V gene: TRBV15
CDR3 protein: CATSRDLGLAKNIQSF
CDR3 DNA: TGTGCCACCAGCAGAGATCTCGGACTTGCCAAAAACATTCAGTCCTTC

D gene: TRBD2
clone size: NA
J gene: TRBJ2-5
V gene: TRBV4-1
CDR3 protein: CASSPGLAGGPQYF
CDR3 DNA: TGCGCCAGCAGCCCGGGACTAGCGGGAGGGCCCCAGTACTTC

D gene: NA
clone size: medium-sized
J gene: TRBJ2-7
V gene: TRBV14
CDR3 protein: CASSQWDGAYEQYF
CDR3 DNA: TGTGCCAGCAGCCAGTGGGACGGAGCCTACGAGCAGTACTTC

D gene: NA
clone size: few
J gene: TRBJ1-4
V gene: TRBV7-9
CDR3 protein: CASSLESEKLFF
CDR3 DNA: TGTGCCAGCAGCTTAGAGAGTGAAAAACTGTTTTTT

D gene: NA
clone size: NA
J gene: TRBJ2-1
V gene: TRBV6-5
CDR3 protein: CAAALGGRNEQFF
CDR3 DNA: TGTGCCGCCGCTCTAGGGGGGAGGAATGAGCAGTTCTTC

D gene: TRBD1
clone size: NA
J gene: TRBJ2-3
V gene: TRBV6-1
CDR3 protein: CASSEKYRGLGDTQYF
CDR3 DNA: TGTGCCAGCAGTGAAAAGTACAGGGGGCTTGGAGATACGCAGTATTTT

D gene: NA
clone size: NA
J gene: TRBJ1-5
V gene: TRBV3-1
CDR3 protein: CASSQEVPSPSNQPQHF
CDR3 DNA: TGTGCCAGCAGCCAAGAGGTACCTTCCCCTAGCAATCAGCCCCAGCATTTT

D gene: TRBD2
clone size: NA
J gene: TRBJ2-7
V gene: TRBV4-2
CDR3 protein: CAGSQDPGGLAGNEQYF
CDR3 DNA: TGTGCCGGCAGCCAAGATCCCGGCGGACTAGCGGGAAACGAGCAGTACTTC

D gene: NA
clone size: NA
J gene: TRBJ1-3
V gene: TRBV11-2
CDR3 protein: CASSLWNSGNTIYF
CDR3 DNA: TGTGCCAGCAGCTTATGGAACTCTGGAAACACCATATATTTT

D gene: NA
clone size: few
J gene: TRBJ1-2
V gene: TRBV6-2/TRBV6-3
CDR3 protein: CASSYSLGLGYGYTF
CDR3 DNA: TGTGCCAGCAGTTACTCGCTGGGGCTGGGGTATGGCTACACCTTC

D gene: TRBD2
clone size: many
J gene: TRBJ2-3
V gene: TRBV28
CDR3 protein: CASSSRLAGAGATDTQYF
CDR3 DNA: TGTGCCAGCAGTTCCCGACTAGCGGGAGCGGGGGCCACAGATACGCAGTATTTT

D gene: NA
clone size: NA
J gene: TRBJ1-5
V gene: TRBV5-1
CDR3 protein: CASSPGPVVGLGYSIQPKHF
CDR3 DNA: TGCGCCAGCAGCCCCGGGCCGGTTGTGGGGCTGGGGTATAGCATTCAGCCCAAGCATTTT

D gene: TRBD2
clone size: NA
J gene: TRBJ2-2
V gene: TRBV5-4
CDR3 protein: CASSLILAGGTGELFF
CDR3 DNA: TGTGCCAGCAGCTTGATACTAGCGGGAGGGACCGGGGAGCTGTTTTTT

D gene: TRBD2
clone size: many
J gene: TRBJ2-1
V gene: TRBV7-6
CDR3 protein: CASSLGWTSGYNEQFF
CDR3 DNA: TGTGCCAGCAGCTTAGGTTGGACTAGCGGCTACAATGAGCAGTTCTTC

D gene: NA
clone size: NA
J gene: TRBJ2-5
V gene: TRBV12-3/TRBV12-4
CDR3 protein: CASSLSGVGETQYF
CDR3 DNA: TGTGCCAGCAGTTTAAGTGGGGTTGGGGAGACCCAGTACTTC

D gene: NA
clone size: NA
J gene: TRBJ2-2
V gene: TRBV6-2/TRBV6-3
CDR3 protein: CASTLVLTGELLF
CDR3 DNA: TGCGCCAGCACTCTGGTCTTGACCGGGGAGCTGTTATTT

D gene: TRBD2
clone size: NA
J gene: TRBJ2-1
V gene: TRBV28
CDR3 protein: CASSKTSDPGYNEQSF
CDR3 DNA: TGTGCCAGCAGTAAAACTAGCGACCCTGGTTACAATGAGCAGTCCTTC

D gene: TRBD2
clone size: many
J gene: TRBJ2-2
V gene: TRBV5-6
CDR3 protein: CASSFGTSGSQTGELFF
CDR3 DNA: TGTGCCAGCAGCTTCGGGACTAGCGGGAGTCAGACCGGGGAGCTGTTTTTT

D gene: NA
clone size: NA
J gene: TRBJ2-5
V gene: TRBV4-3
CDR3 protein: CASSQGPAGETQYF
CDR3 DNA: TGCGCCAGCTCCCAGGGTCCTGCTGGGGAGACCCAGTACTTC

D gene: NA
clone size: once
J gene: TRBJ2-7
V gene: TRBV6-6
CDR3 protein: CASSYSGQKNPYEQYF
CDR3 DNA: TGTGCCAGCAGTTACTCAGGACAGAAAAATCCCTACGAGCAGTACTTC

D gene: NA
clone size: NA
J gene: TRBJ2-1
V gene: TRBV10-3
CDR3 protein: CAISESIIGQETQFF
CDR3 DNA: TGTGCCATCAGTGAGTCGATAATTGGTCAAGAGACCCAGTTCTTC

D gene: NA
clone size: NA
J gene: TRBJ2-1
V gene: TRBV19
CDR3 protein: CASSTEGHNEQFF
CDR3 DNA: TGTGCCAGTAGTACGGAGGGCCACAATGAGCAGTTCTTC

D gene: NA
clone size: many
J gene: TRBJ2-3
V gene: TRBV20-1
CDR3 protein: CSASEGTGPLEYF
CDR3 DNA: TGCAGTGCTTCAGAGGGGACCGGCCCTTTGGAGTATTTT

D gene: TRBD1
clone size: NA
J gene: TRBJ1-3
V gene: TRBV28
CDR3 protein: CASTLQGAFSGNTIYF
CDR3 DNA: TGTGCCAGCACCCTACAGGGGGCCTTCTCTGGAAACACCATATATTTT

D gene: TRBD2
clone size: many
J gene: TRBJ2-1
V gene: TRBV6-4
CDR3 protein: CASSEVAGYNEQFF
CDR3 DNA: TGTGCCAGCAGTGAAGTAGCGGGGTACAATGAGCAGTTCTTC